A selection of T cell receptor beta chains follows, all from one sample in a study of shared clonotypes between healthy human individuals. The protocol was immunoSEQ multiplex PCR, while the TCRdb copy is restricted to in-frame clones and leaves out a portion. The profile shows about 690,000 clones, 90% of them singletons. The sequencing input was memory CD8+ T cells from PBMCs. The receptors were sampled from a man aged 18 to 30 in good health. Some clones in this sample may be carry-over from other donors' samples. The CDR3 runs from the conserved cysteine through the conserved F or W. Fields, in order: V gene, J gene, clone size, D gene, CDR3 protein, CDR3 DNA. D genes are given only for firm matches. Not all rows give a size; the values are once, few, many and, for expanded clones, a class.

TRBV9	TRBJ1-1	-	-	CASRGVGEAFF	TGTGCCAGCAGGGGCGTAGGTGAAGCTTTCTTT
TRBV28	TRBJ2-2	few	TRBD2	CASSPTSGNTGELFF	TGTGCCAGCAGTCCCACTAGCGGGAACACCGGGGAGCTGTTTTTT
TRBV19	TRBJ2-1	-	-	CASSREWQTYNEQFF	TGTGCCAGTAGTAGAGAGTGGCAAACCTACAATGAGCAGTTCTTC
TRBV29-1	TRBJ2-2	-	-	CSPLVRTGELFF	TGCAGCCCTCTCGTGCGCACCGGGGAGCTGTTTTTT
TRBV4-1	TRBJ1-1	-	-	CASSQEEGHDTEAFF	TGCGCCAGCAGCCAGGAGGAGGGGCACGACACTGAAGCTTTCTTT
TRBV5-1	TRBJ2-7	-	TRBD2	CASSFWWPSGDYEQYF	TGCGCCAGCAGCTTCTGGTGGCCTAGCGGGGACTACGAGCAGTACTTC
TRBV7-8	TRBJ1-5	-	-	CASSDGAGNQPQHF	TGTGCCAGCAGCGATGGGGCGGGCAATCAGCCCCAGCATTTT
TRBV18	TRBJ2-1	-	-	CASSPSQGNWEQFF	TGTGCCAGCTCACCATCCCAGGGGAATTGGGAGCAGTTCTTC
TRBV7-6	TRBJ2-2	-	-	CASSLPTTTGELFF	TGTGCCAGCAGCTTACCCACGACCACCGGGGAGCTGTTTTTT
TRBV6-5	TRBJ1-2	-	-	CASSSTGMDGYTF	TGTGCCAGCAGTTCCACAGGGATGGATGGCTACACCTTC
TRBV25-1	TRBJ2-1	once	-	CASTGRGEQFF	TGTGCCAGCACAGGGCGCGGGGAGCAGTTCTTC
TRBV15	TRBJ1-1	-	-	CATSSLHHTEAFF	TGTGCCACCAGCAGCTTACATCACACTGAAGCTTTCTTT
TRBV5-1	TRBJ2-1	once	-	CASSLKTTAYNEQFF	TGCGCCAGCAGCTTGAAAACGACAGCCTACAATGAGCAGTTCTTC
TRBV7-9	TRBJ1-5	-	-	CASSLSGAGGNQPQHF	TGTGCCAGCAGCTTGTCAGGGGCCGGTGGCAATCAGCCCCAGCATTTT
TRBV10-1	TRBJ2-3	once	TRBD2	CASSEDTSAPGDTQYF	TGCGCCAGCAGTGAGGATACTAGCGCCCCTGGAGATACGCAGTATTTT
TRBV7-9	TRBJ2-1	-	TRBD2	CASSLIWGGKNEQFF	TGTGCCAGCAGCTTAATCTGGGGGGGAAAGAATGAGCAGTTCTTC
TRBV13	TRBJ2-1	once	-	CASSFGGRGNEQFF	TGTGCCAGCAGCTTTGGAGGTAGGGGCAATGAGCAGTTCTTC
TRBV28	TRBJ2-7	few	TRBD1	CASSYRGRAAINYEQYF	TGTGCCAGCAGTTATAGGGGGCGGGCAGCGATAAACTACGAGCAGTACTTC
TRBV9	TRBJ2-1	-	-	CASSAGYEQFF	TGTGCCAGCAGCGCCGGTTATGAGCAGTTCTTC
TRBV27	TRBJ1-1	-	-	CASSPTALNTEAFF	TGTGCCAGCAGTCCAACAGCACTGAACACTGAAGCTTTCTTT
TRBV7-9	TRBJ1-2	few	-	CASSANSFMATF	TGTGCCAGCAGCGCGAACTCCTTTATGGCCACCTTC
TRBV7-3	TRBJ2-1	-	-	CASTQEVGFHNEQFF	TGTGCCAGCACCCAAGAGGTGGGTTTCCACAATGAGCAGTTCTTC
TRBV5-1	TRBJ1-1	-	TRBD1	CASSPLGGQGAHTEAFF	TGCGCCAGCAGCCCCTTAGGCGGACAGGGGGCGCACACTGAAGCTTTCTTT
TRBV27	TRBJ1-1	-	-	CASSFSYNTEAFF	TGTGCCAGCAGCTTCAGTTACAACACTGAAGCTTTCTTT
TRBV7-8	TRBJ2-5	-	-	CASSLGLPPGETQYF	TGTGCCAGCAGCTTAGGACTCCCTCCGGGAGAGACCCAGTACTTC
TRBV7-6	TRBJ2-7	-	TRBD2	CASSFGGEQYF	TGTGCCAGCAGCTTCGGGGGGGAGCAGTACTTC
TRBV5-1	TRBJ2-5	-	TRBD2	CASSWGTSDLGETQYF	TGCGCCAGCAGCTGGGGGACTAGCGACCTGGGGGAGACCCAGTACTTC
TRBV7-6	TRBJ2-1	once	-	CASSTRLRASMVNEQFF	TGTGCCAGCAGCACCCGTCTCCGGGCCTCAATGGTTAATGAGCAGTTCTTC
TRBV5-1	TRBJ2-7	-	-	CASSLPPLREQYF	TGCGCCAGCAGCTTACCTCCTTTGAGAGAGCAGTACTTC